This TCR beta chain was recovered during a study of blood T cell repertoires in COVID-19 (dated by TCRdb to the early 2020s). Notes on the research overall: Collaborator samples came from the United States, Italy and Spain and covered acute and convalescent phases of COVID-19. The prospective study material was composed of cDNA or gDNA derived from T cells, B-cell-depleted T cells, or PBMCs. The dataset comprised deeply sampled blood TCRbeta repertoires from subjects exposed to, actively infected with, or recovered from COVID-19. The repertoires were made available in a free public database intended to serve as a resource for research on the immune response to SARS-CoV-2. Samples came from the ongoing ImmuneRACE study (first 160 participants) plus 1,254 subjects from 6 global collaborators. Nearly every sample came with metadata listing a de-identified subject ID, COVID-19 status, age in years and sex. Where HLA class I and class II types were available, the types were taken from metadata supplied by the sample provider, not from assay-based typing.

The immunoSEQ Assay, a bias-controlled multiplex PCR, was used to amplify TCRbeta CDR3 regions from genomic DNA. On the study's bioinformatics: The number of nucleated cells in each sample was estimated from the amplification of reference gene primers within the assay. To quantify the absolute abundance of each unique TCRbeta CDR3 rearrangement, sequence reads were collapsed and filtered. For each sample, productive Simpson clonality was calculated as the square root of Simpson's diversity index over productive rearrangements. In its TCRdb copy, this immuneACCESS table keeps in-frame sequences only and misses some clones. Where compared with another copy, unresolved V genes explain less than half of these, and the others have no known cause. V and J calls and clone size are those listed in that table; D and trimming were worked out from the DNA. The sample table holds more than 55,000 clones, of which approximately 73% were seen once. The ten largest account for 5.5% to 7% of the sample.

Its CDR3 holds 15 amino acids, cysteine through phenylalanine. The CDR3 DNA has 45 bases and is translated from base 1. The V end gives up 4 bases and the J end 0 bases, leaving 4 bases in the junction not matched to a gene. The germline V gene yields SGHAT for CDR1 and FQNNGV for CDR2. Summary of the overall study and its limitations: How much clinical and demographic metadata was included differed by source and by participant, and the metadata was provided uncurated.

The collaborating institutions used their own protocols to collect whole blood in K2EDTA tubes. For TCRbeta analysis, collaborator samples were shipped as frozen whole blood, as isolated PBMCs, or as DNA extracted from either sample type. With regard to this clone: Its antigen remains undetermined. Base qualities were left out, and no much larger clone turns up one base away.

Recombination connected TRBV11-2 to TRBJ2-5, with 8 junctional bases fitting TRBD2. Sample: peripheral blood. The TCR was taken from a woman aged 45 to 65 with active or convalescent COVID-19. The nucleotide sequence reads TGTGCCAGCAGCTCTCTACTAGCGGACCAAGAGACCCAGTACTTC. Translation gives CASSSLLADQETQYF. Supplemented by the reference TRBV11-2 and TRBJ2-5 proteins around the CDR3, the complete variable domain is EAGVAQSPRYKIIEKRQSVAFWCNPISGHATLYWYQQILGQGPKLLIQFQNNGVVDDSQLPKDRFSAERLKGVDSTLKIQPAKLEDSAVYLCASSSLLADQETQYFGPGTRLLVL.